This entry is about one T cell receptor (beta chain). Its antigen is not known. The protocol was immunoSEQ multiplex PCR, while the TCRdb copy is restricted to in-frame clones and leaves out a portion. The repertoire has 61,000 or so clones, around 83% of them found once; the top ten carry 0.95% to 1.5%. This sample stems from a study of OX40 agonist ivuxolimab in advanced cancers. Overall study: Patient treatment consisted of intravenous ivuxolimab administration every 2 weeks at 0.01 to 10 mg/kg.

V shed 0 bases and J shed 0 bases, with 3 bases lying between them. The CDR3 spans 13 residues. CDR1 is SGHDT and CDR2 is YYEEEE in the germline V gene. Study observations and caveats: At 0.1 to 3.0 mg/kg, clonal expansion of CD4+ and CD8+ blood T cells had occurred by week 6. Average numbers of expanded clones were greater in CD8+ T cells than in CD4+.

The J gene is TRBJ1-1, the V gene TRBV5-6; D is uncertain. The receptor was isolated from an adult with an advanced solid tumor such as melanoma, head and neck, liver or kidney cancer. The source was CD4+ or CD8+ T cells sorted from blood, collected in a trial of the OX40 agonist ivuxolimab. This CDR3 reads CASSLGLNTEAFF. The CDR3 region has the DNA TGTGCCAGCAGCTTGGGACTGAACACTGAAGCTTTCTTT.